This T cell receptor (beta chain) was documented in a study of T cells after somatic rescue of genetic block (TCRdb year 2020). Study-wide context: The study assessed how robust, over the long term, a T-cell system was when the system had developed through somatic rescue of a genetic block in T-cell development.

Libraries were made using the immunoSEQ multiplex PCR assay. The immuneACCESS repertoire file appears here via TCRdb, limited to in-frame rearrangements. These files lack a portion of the clones; in checked studies, under half of the deficit traces to unresolved V genes, and the cause of the others is not known. Counted in this sample were over 9,500 clones; roughly 70% of them appeared once. Of the sample, around 21% falls within the top ten clones. The CDR3 has 15 amino acids, counting the end cysteine and phenylalanine. Solely the CDR3 DNA is kept, with 45 bases framed from the first base. In the germline V gene, CDR1 corresponds to SGHVS and CDR2 to FNYEAQ. Here V drops 3 bases and J drops 1 base, and the junction holds 5 bases not matched to any gene. Concerning this clone: The target of this receptor is not known. Base qualities are not recorded, but no much larger clone differs from it by a single base.

The receptor comes from a boy between 10 and 17 years old. The sample comprised peripheral blood mononuclear cells (PBMCs). The rearrangement joined TRBV7-6 to TRBJ2-5, with 7 middle bases fitting TRBD2. The CDR3 is CASSFRAGVQETQYF. The DNA reads TGTGCCAGCAGCTTCAGGGCGGGAGTCCAAGAGACCCAGTACTTC.